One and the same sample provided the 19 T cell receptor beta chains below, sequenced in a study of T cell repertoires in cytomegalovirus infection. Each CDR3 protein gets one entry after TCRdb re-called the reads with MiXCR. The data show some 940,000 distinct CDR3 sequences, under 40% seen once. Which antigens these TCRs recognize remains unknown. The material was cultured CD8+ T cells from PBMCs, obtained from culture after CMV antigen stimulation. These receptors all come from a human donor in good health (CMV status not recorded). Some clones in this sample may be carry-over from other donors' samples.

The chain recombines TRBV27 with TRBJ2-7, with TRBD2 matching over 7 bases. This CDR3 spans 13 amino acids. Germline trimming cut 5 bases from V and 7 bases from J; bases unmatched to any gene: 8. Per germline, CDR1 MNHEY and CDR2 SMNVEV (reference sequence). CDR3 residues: CASSTTWGGEQYV. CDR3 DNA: TGTGCCAGCAGTACCACTTGGGGAGGGGAGCAGTACGTC.

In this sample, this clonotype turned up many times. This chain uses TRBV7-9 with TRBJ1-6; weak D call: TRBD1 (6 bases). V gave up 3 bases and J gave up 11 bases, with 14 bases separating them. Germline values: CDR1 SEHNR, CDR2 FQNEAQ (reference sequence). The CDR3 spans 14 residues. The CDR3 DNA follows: TGTGCCAGCAGCTTGGAACAGGGTCAGACACCCCTCCACTTT. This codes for CASSLEQGQTPLHF.

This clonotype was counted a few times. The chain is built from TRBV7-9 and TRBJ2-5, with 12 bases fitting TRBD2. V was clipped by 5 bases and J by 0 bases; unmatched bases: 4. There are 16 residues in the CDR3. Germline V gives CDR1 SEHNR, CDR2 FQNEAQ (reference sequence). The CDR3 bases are TGTGCCAGCAGCCACGGGACTAGCGGGTACCAAGAGACCCAGTACTTC. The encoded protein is CASSHGTSGYQETQYF.

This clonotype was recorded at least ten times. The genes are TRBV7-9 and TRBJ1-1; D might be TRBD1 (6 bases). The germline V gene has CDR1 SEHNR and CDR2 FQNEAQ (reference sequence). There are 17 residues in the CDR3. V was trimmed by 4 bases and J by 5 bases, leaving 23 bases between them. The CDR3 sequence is CASSSSGAKGDWTEAFF. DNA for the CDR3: TGTGCCAGCAGCTCCTCGGGGGCTAAAGGTGATTGGACTGAAGCTTTCTTT.

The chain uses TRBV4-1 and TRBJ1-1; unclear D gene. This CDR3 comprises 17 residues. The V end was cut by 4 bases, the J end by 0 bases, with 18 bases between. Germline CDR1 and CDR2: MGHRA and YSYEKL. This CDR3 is CASSPDAPENMNTEAFF. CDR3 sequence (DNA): TGCGCCAGCAGCCCCGATGCCCCCGAAAACATGAACACTGAAGCTTTCTTT.

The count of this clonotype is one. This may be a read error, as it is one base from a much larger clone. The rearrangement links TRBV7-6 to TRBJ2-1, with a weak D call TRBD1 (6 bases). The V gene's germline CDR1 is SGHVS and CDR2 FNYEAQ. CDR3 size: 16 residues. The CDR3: CASSLVTGSAHNVQFF. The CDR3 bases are TGTGCCAGCAGCTTAGTTACAGGGAGTGCCCACAATGTGCAGTTCTTC. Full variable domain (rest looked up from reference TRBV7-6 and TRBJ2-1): GAGVSQSPRYKVTKRGQDVALRCDPISGHVSLYWYRQALGQGPEFLTYFNYEAQQDKSGLPNDRFSAERPEGSISTLTIQRTEQRDSAMYRCASSLVTGSAHNVQFFGPGTRLTVL.

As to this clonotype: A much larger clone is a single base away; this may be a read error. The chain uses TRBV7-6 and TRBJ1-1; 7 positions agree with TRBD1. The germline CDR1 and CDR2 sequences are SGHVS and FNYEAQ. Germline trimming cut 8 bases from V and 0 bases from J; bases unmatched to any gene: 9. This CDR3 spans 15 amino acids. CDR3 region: CASGPRQGMNTEAFF. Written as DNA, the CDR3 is TGTGCCAGCGGCCCGAGACAGGGAATGAACACTGAAGCTTTCTTT.

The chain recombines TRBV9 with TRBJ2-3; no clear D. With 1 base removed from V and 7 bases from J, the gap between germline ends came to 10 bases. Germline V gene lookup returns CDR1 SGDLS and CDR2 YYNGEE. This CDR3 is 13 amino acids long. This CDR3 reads CASSVWDGNTQYF. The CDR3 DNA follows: TGTGCCAGCAGCGTATGGGATGGGAATACGCAGTATTTT.

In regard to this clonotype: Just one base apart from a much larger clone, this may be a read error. CDR3 DNA: TGTGCCAGTATCCTGACAAGGGTTGGCAATCAGCCCCAGCAGTTT. Translating it yields CASILTRVGNQPQQF. This rearrangement joins TRBV19 to TRBJ1-5; unclear D gene. Looked up from germline, CDR1 is LNHDA and CDR2 is SQIVND (reference sequence). The CDR3 contains 15 residues.

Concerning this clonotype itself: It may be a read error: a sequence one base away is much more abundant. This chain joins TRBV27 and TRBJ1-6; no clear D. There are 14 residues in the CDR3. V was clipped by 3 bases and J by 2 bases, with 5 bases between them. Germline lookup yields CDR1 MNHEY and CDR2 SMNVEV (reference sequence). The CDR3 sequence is CASSFGAYNSPLHF. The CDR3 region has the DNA TGTGCCAGCAGTTTCGGGGCCTATAATTCACCCCTCCACTTT.

CDR3 protein: CSARDEGRGYYGYTF. CDR3 DNA sequence: TGCAGTGCTAGAGATGAGGGCCGGGGATACTATGGCTACACCTTC. This chain joins TRBV20-1 and TRBJ1-2, with D uncertain. This CDR3 spans 15 amino acids. CDR1 is DFQATT and CDR2 is SNEGSKA in the germline V gene (reference sequence). Trimming took off 0 bases at V and 3 bases at J, with 14 bases between the two ends.

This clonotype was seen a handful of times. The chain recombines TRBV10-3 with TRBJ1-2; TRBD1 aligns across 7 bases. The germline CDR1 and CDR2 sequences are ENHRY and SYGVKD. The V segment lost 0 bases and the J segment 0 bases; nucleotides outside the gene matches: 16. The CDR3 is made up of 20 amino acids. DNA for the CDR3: TGTGCCATCAGTGAGTCTTGGTTTGGACAGGCCCTCCTAGCTAACTATGGCTACACCTTC. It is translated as CAISESWFGQALLANYGYTF.

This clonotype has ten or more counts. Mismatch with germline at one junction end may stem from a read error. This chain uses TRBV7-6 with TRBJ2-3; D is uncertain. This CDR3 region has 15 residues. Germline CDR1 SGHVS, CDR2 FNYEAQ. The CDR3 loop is CASSQFSTSTDTQYF. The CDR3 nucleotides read TGTGCTAGCAGCCAGTTCAGCACTAGCACAGATACGCAGTATTTT.

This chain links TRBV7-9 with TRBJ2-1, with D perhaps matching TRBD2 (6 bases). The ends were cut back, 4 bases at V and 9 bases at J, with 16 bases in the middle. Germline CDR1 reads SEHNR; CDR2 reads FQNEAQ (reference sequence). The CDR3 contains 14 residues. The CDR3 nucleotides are TGTGCCAGCAGCTATGGGACTGGGTATAGTGAGCAGTTCTTC. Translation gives CASSYGTGYSEQFF.

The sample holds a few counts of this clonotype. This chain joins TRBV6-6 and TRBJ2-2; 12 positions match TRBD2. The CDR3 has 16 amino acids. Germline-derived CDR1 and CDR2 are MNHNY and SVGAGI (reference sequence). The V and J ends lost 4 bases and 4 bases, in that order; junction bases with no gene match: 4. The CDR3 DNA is TGTGCCAGCAGTTTAGGACTAGCGGGGTCCACCGGGGAGCTGTTTTTT. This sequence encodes CASSLGLAGSTGELFF.

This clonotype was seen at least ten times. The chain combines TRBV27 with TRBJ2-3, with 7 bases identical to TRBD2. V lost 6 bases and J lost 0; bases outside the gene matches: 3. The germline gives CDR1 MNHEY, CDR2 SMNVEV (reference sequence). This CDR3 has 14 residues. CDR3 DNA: TGTGCCAGCAGCCCTAGCGGTAGCACAGATACGCAGTATTTT. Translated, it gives CASSPSGSTDTQYF.

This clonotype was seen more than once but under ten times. In nucleotides, the CDR3 is TGTGCCAGCAGCGCCTCGACGGACAGAACTGCCAAAAACATTCAGTACTTC. Amino acid sequence: CASSASTDRTAKNIQYF. This chain links TRBV7-9 with TRBJ2-4; weak D call: TRBD1 (6 bases). CDR1 is SEHNR, CDR2 FQNEAQ, per germline (reference sequence). CDR3 length: 17 amino acids. Trimming stripped 5 bases from V and 1 base from J, with 18 bases between.

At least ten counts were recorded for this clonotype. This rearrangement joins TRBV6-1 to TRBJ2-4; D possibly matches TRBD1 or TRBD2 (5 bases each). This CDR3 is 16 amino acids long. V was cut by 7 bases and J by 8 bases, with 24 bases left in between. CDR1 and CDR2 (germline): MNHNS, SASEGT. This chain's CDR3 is CASTEGESQRRDIQYF. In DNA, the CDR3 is TGTGCCAGCACCGAAGGGGAGTCGCAGAGACGGGACATTCAGTACTTC.

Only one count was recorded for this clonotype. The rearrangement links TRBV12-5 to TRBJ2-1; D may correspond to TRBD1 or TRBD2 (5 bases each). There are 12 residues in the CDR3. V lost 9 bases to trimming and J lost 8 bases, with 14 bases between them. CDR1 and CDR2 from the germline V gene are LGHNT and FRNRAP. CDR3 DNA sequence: TGTGCTAGCAGCGAGGGGCCCGATGAGCAGTTCTTC. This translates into CASSEGPDEQFF.